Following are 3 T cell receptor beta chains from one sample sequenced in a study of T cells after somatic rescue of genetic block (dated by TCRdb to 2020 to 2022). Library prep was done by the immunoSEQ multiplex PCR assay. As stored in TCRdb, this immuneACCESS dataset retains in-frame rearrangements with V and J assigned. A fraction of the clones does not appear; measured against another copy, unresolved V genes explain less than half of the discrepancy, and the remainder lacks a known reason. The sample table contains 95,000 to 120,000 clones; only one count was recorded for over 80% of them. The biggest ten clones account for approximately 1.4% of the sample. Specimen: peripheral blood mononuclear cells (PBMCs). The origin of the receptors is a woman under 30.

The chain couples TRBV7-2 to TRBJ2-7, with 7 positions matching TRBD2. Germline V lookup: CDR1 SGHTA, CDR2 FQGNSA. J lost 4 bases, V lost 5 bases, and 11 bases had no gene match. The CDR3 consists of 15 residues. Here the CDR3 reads CASSLGLGWGYEQYF. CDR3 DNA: TGTGCCAGCAGCCTCGGACTAGGTTGGGGGTACGAGCAGTACTTC.

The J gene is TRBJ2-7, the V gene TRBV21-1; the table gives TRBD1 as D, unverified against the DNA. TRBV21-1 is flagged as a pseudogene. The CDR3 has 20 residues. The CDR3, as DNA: TGTGCCAGCAGCAAGCCCCTTCACGAATTTCCGGGACAGGGAGGTTACGAGCAGTACTTC. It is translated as CASSKPLHEFPGQGGYEQYF.

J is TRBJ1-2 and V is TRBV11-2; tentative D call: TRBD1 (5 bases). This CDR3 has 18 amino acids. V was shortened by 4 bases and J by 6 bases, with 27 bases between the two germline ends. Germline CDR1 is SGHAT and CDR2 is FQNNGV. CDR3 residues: CASSSPTGTHRGEDGYTF. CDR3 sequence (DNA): TGTGCCAGCAGCTCCCCGACCGGGACTCACCGCGGGGAGGATGGCTACACCTTC.